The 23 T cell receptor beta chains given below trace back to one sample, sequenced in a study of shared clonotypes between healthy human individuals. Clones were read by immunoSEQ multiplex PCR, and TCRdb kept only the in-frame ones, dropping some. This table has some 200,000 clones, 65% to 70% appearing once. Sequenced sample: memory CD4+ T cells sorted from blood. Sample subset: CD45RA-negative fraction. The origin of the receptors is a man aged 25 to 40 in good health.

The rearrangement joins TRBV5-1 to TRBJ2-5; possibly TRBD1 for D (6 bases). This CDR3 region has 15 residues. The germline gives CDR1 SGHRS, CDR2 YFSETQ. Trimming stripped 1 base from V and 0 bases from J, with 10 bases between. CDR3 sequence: CASSLIPGDQETQYF. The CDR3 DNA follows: TGCGCCAGCAGCTTGATACCAGGGGACCAAGAGACCCAGTACTTC.

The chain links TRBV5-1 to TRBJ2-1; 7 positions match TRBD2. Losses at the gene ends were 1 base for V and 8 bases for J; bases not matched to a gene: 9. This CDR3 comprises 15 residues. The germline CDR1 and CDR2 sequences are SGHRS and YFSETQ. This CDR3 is CASSLYGRSGDEQFF. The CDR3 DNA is TGCGCCAGCAGCTTGTACGGGAGGTCAGGCGATGAGCAGTTCTTC.

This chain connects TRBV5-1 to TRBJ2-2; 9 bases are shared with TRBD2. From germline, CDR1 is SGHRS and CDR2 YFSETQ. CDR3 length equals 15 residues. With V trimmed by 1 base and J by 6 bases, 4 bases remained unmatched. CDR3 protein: CASSLLAGGPGELFF. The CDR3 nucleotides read TGCGCCAGCAGCTTGCTCGCGGGAGGGCCCGGGGAGCTGTTTTTT.

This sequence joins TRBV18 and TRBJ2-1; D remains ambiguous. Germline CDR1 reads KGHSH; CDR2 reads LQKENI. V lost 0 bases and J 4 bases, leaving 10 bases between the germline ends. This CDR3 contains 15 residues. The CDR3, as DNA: TGTGCCAGCTCACCACCGCCCCTCGGGTACAATGAGCAGTTCTTC. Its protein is CASSPPPLGYNEQFF.

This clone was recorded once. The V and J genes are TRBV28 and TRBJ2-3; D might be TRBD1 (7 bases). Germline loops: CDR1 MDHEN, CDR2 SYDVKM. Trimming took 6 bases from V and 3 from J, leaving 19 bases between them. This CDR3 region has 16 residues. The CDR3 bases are TGTGCCAGCAGCCCTACCCGACAGGGAGGAACAGATACGCAGTATTTT. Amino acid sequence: CASSPTRQGGTDTQYF.

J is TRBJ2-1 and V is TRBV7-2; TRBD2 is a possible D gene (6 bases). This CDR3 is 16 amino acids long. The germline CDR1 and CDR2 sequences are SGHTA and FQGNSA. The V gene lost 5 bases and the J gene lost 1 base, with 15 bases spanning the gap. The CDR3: CASSQTAGSSYNEQFF. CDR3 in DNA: TGTGCCAGCAGCCAGACCGCGGGGTCATCCTACAATGAGCAGTTCTTC.

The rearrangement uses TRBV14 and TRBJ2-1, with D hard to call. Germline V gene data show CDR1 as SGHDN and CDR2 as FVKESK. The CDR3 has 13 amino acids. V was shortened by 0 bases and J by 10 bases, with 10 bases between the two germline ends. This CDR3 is CASSQDLDVEQFF. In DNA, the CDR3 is TGTGCCAGCAGCCAAGATCTCGACGTGGAGCAGTTCTTC.

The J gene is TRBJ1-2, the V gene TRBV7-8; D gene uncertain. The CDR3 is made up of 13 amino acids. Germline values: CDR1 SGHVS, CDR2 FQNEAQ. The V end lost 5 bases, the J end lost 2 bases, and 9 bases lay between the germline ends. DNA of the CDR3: TGTGCCAGCAGCGATAACATGAACTATGGCTACACCTTC. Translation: CASSDNMNYGYTF. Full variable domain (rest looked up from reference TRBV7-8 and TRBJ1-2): GAGVSQSPRYKVAKRGQDVALRCDPISGHVSLFWYQQALGQGPEFLTYFQNEAQLDKSGLPSDRFFAERPEGSVSTLKIQRTQQEDSAVYLCASSDNMNYGYTFGSGTRLTVV.

DNA of the CDR3: TGTGCCAGCAGTTTCACTCCCATCCAGGCCTACGAGCAGTACTTC. Translating gives CASSFTPIQAYEQYF. This chain joins TRBV2 and TRBJ2-7; D is unresolved. Germline CDR1 SNHLY, CDR2 FYNNEI. V lost 5 bases and J lost 2, with 16 bases in between. The CDR3 loop spans 15 amino acids.

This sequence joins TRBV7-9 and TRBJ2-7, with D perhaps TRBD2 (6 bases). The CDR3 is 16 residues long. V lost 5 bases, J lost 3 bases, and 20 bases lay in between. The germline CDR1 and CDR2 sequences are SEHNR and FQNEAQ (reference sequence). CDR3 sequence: CASSGGVGVIGYEQYF. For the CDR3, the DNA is TGTGCCAGCAGCGGAGGGGTGGGGGTTATTGGCTACGAGCAGTACTTC.

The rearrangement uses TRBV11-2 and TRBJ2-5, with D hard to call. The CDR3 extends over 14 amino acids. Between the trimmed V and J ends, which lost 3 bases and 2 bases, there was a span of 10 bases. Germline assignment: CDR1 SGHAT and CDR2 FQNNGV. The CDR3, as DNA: TGTGCCAGCAGCTTTATGGGCGGACAAGAGACCCAGTACTTC. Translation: CASSFMGGQETQYF.

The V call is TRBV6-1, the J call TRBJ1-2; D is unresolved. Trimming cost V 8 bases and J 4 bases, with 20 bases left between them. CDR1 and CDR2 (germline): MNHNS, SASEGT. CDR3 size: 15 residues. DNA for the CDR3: TGTGCCAGCTCTCTTGATTTGGCCAGCCTCTATGGCTACACCTTC. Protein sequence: CASSLDLASLYGYTF.

DNA for the CDR3: TGTGCCAGCTCGCGACAAAGCGGGAAGAATGCCGACGAGCAGTACTTC. Amino acids: CASSRQSGKNADEQYF. The V call is TRBV18, the J call TRBJ2-7; 7 nucleotides line up with TRBD2. Germline CDR1 and CDR2: KGHSH and LQKENI. The V segment lost 6 bases and the J segment 5 bases; nucleotides outside the gene matches: 16. The CDR3 has 16 residues.

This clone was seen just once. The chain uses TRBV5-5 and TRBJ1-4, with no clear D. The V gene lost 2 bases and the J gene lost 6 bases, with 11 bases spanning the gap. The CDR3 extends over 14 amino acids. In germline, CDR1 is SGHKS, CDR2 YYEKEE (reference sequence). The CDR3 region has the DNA TGTGCCAGCAGCTTTGTCCGCTCCGATGAAAAACTGTTTTTT. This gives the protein CASSFVRSDEKLFF. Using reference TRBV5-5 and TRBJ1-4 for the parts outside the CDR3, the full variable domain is DAGVTQSPTHLIKTRGQQVTLRCSPISGHKSVSWYQQVLGQGPQFIFQYYEKEERGRGNFPDRFSARQFPNYSSELNVNALLLGDSALYLCASSFVRSDEKLFFGSGTQLSVL.

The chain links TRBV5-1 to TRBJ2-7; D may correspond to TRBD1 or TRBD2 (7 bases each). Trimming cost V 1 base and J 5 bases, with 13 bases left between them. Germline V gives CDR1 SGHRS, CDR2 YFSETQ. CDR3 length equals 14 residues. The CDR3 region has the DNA TGCGCCAGCAGCTTGAATCCAGGGGGGGACGAGCAGTACTTC. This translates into CASSLNPGGDEQYF.

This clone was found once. The CDR3 here is CASYFSSGTPSPTDTQYF. CDR3 coding DNA: TGCGCCAGCTACTTTTCCTCCGGGACACCGAGTCCCACAGATACGCAGTATTTT. V is TRBV10-1 and J is TRBJ2-3, with a tentative D call TRBD1 (6 bases). Germline V gene sequence: CDR1 WNHNN, CDR2 SYGVQD (reference sequence). The V end lost 8 bases, the J end lost 2 bases, and 26 bases lay between the germline ends. This CDR3 has 18 residues.

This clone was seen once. The CDR3 sequence: CASSQDSQGPYGYTF. As DNA, the CDR3 is TGCGCCAGCAGCCAAGATTCCCAGGGTCCCTATGGCTACACCTTC. The rearrangement links TRBV4-3 to TRBJ1-2, with D possibly matching TRBD1 (5 bases). V gave up 0 bases and J gave up 4 bases, with 12 bases separating them. From germline, CDR1 is LGHNA and CDR2 YSLEER. The CDR3 runs to 15 residues.

Here the CDR3 reads CASSSPGTEFEKLFF. CDR3 coding DNA: TGTGCCAGCAGCTCCCCCGGGACAGAATTTGAAAAACTGTTTTTT. V usage is TRBV7-8 and J usage is TRBJ1-4; 7 bases match TRBD1. J lost 7 bases, V lost 4 bases, and 9 bases had no gene match. Germline CDR1 reads SGHVS; CDR2 reads FQNEAQ. The CDR3 covers 15 residues.

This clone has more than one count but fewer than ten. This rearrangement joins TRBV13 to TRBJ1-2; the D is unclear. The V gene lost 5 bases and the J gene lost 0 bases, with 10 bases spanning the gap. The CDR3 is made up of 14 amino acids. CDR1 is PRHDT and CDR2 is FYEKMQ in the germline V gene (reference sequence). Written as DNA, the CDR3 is TGTGCCAGCAGCCCCTGGGGAGCTAACTATGGCTACACCTTC. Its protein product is CASSPWGANYGYTF.

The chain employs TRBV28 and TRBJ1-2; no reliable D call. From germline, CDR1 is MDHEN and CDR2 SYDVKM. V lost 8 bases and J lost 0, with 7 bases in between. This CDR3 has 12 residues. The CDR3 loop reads CASGSSNYGYTF. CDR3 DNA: TGTGCCAGCGGCTCGTCTAACTATGGCTACACCTTC.

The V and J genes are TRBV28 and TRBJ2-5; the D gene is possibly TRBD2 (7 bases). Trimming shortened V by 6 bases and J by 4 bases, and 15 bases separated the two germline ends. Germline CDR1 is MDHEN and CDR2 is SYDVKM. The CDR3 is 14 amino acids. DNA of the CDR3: TGTGCCAGCAGGCTGGGAGGGGGGGCAGAGACCCAGTACTTC. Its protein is CASRLGGGAETQYF. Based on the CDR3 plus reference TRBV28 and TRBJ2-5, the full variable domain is DVKVTQSSRYLVKRTGEKVFLECVQDMDHENMFWYRQDPGLGLRLIYFSYDVKMKEKGDIPEGYSVSREKKERFSLILESASTNQTSMYLCASRLGGGAETQYFGPGTRLLVL.

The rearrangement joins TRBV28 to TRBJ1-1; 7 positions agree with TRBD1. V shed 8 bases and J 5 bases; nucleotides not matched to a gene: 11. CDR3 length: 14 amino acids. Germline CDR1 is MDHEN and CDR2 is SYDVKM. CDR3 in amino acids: CASRIDRVRTEAFF. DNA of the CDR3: TGTGCCAGCCGGATCGACAGGGTACGGACTGAAGCTTTCTTT.

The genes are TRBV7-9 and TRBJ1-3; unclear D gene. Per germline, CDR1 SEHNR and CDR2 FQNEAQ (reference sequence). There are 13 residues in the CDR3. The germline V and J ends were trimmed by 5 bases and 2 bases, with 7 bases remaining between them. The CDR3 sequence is CASSPTTGNTIYF. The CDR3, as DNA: TGTGCCAGCAGCCCAACTACTGGAAACACCATATATTTT.